This TCR beta chain is drawn from a study of regulatory T cells in long-lasting Graves disease (dated by TCRdb to the early 2020s). In the study overall: Persistent Graves' disease was defined as antithyroid drug treatment for over 5 years with persistently positive TSH receptor autoantibodies. Antithyroid drugs had been taken for about 10.3 years on average by persistent Graves' disease patients in the clinical cohort. Patients with persistent Graves' disease were compared with patients with newly diagnosed Graves' disease using TCR sequencing and RNA sequencing of peripheral blood. The study was registered as a clinical trial and conducted in China. A total of around 35 samples underwent TCR sequencing: some 13 from persistent and roughly 20 from newly diagnosed Graves' disease patients. Paper-wide results and their limitations: The authors acknowledged the small sample size as a limitation that may reduce accuracy. Lower TCR Shannon entropy and fewer highly expanded clones were observed in persistent Graves' disease patients than in newly diagnosed patients, which suggested clonal expansion. Persistent patients shared more public clonotypes among themselves (around 2,500) than newly diagnosed patients did (about 970). Sequencing and analysis were limited to the TCR beta chain. The study examined only peripheral blood because the primary lesion, thyroid tissue, could not be accessed.

This clonotype was observed at least ten times. Its binding antigen is unknown. No qualities accompany the bases; no much larger clone lies one base away. What the time point label conveys for this sample: persistent/refractory GD, antithyroid drugs over 5 years with positive TRAb. For both TCR sequencing and RNA sequencing, RNA was extracted from PBMCs in TRIzol. The diagnosis of Graves' disease followed American Thyroid Association guidelines. The patients came from an endocrinology department in Xi'an, China. Each patient gave around 9.2 milliliters of peripheral blood, collected in an EDTA anticoagulant tube. PBMCs were isolated by Ficoll Paque Plus density gradient separation without further T cell sorting. An Agilent 2100 Bioanalyzer and agarose gel were used to check RNA quality, and a NanoDrop 2000 was used to measure RNA concentration. The method was multiplex PCR. Sequenced using an Illumina HiSeq 4000. CDR3 regions were amplified by Arm-PCR with iRepertoire HTBI primers to construct TCR beta libraries. Before sequencing, the PCR products underwent gel purification. Under the source paper's analysis protocol: Gene usage analysis of CDR3 amino acid clonotypes used the approximately 62 TRBV and approximately 13 TRBJ segments found across samples. Filtered high-quality paired reads were merged into contigs using COPE and FqMerger. Contigs were aligned with BLAST to IMGT TRBV, TRBD and TRBJ reference genes, and CDR3 was defined per IMGT. Clonotypes above 0.1% frequency were classified as highly expanded clones. Shannon entropy was used to measure repertoire diversity, and the Gini coefficient was used to measure V-J evenness. Public clonotypes were defined as clonotypes shared by more than one individual. The public sequencing data were trimmed at Q25 with fastp and processed into clonotypes with MiXCR by TCRdb, which kept only in-frame beta chains. Here each entry gathers all rows of one CDR3 protein and keeps the most common genes and DNA. These V and J calls derive from TCRdb rather than the authors' analysis. Counted in this sample were about 460,000 distinct CDR3 sequences; about 20% of them appeared once. Around 13% of the sample lies in the top ten.

Specimen: peripheral blood mononuclear cells (PBMCs), collected when the disease was refractory, from a patient treated with antithyroid drugs. The sequence was obtained from a female donor with Graves disease.

The nucleotides read TGTGCCAGCCCTCGACAGGTTAACTATGGCTACACCTTC. Its translation is CASPRQVNYGYTF. The V and J genes are TRBV2 and TRBJ1-2; a tentative D match to TRBD1 spans 6 bases. The CDR3, from cysteine to phenylalanine, totals 13 residues. Of all the DNA, just the CDR3 is kept, 39 bases in frame from base 1. V drops 8 bases and J drops 1 base, leaving 11 bases in between. According to the germline V gene, CDR1 reads SNHLY and CDR2 reads FYNNEI.